Listed below are T cell receptor beta chains from one sample, sequenced in a study of blood T cell repertoires in COVID-19. The protocol was immunoSEQ multiplex PCR, while the TCRdb copy is restricted to in-frame clones and leaves out a portion. This sample has some 210,000 clones; around four fifths occur once, and the top ten carry less than 20%. Sequencing used peripheral blood. These receptors were obtained from a human donor in a cohort sampled during active COVID-19. The CDR3 runs from the conserved cysteine through the conserved F or W. D genes are given only for firm matches. Clone sizes are given selectively: once, few, many, or a class where the clone is expanded.

v_call	j_call	clone_size	d_call	cdr3_nt	cdr3_aa
TRBV30	TRBJ2-5	NA	TRBD2	TGTGCCTGGAGTAGACTAGCGGGGGGGCAAGAGACCCAGTACTTC	CAWSRLAGGQETQYF
TRBV9	TRBJ1-2	NA	NA	TGTGCCAGCAGGGAGGGGACCTCCTATGGCTACACCTTC	CASREGTSYGYTF
TRBV4-1	TRBJ1-1	NA	TRBD1	TGCGCCAGCAGCCTCGGACAGGAAGGCACTGAAGCTTTCTTT	CASSLGQEGTEAFF
TRBV5-4	TRBJ1-2	NA	NA	TGTGCCAGCAGCTCGATGGCTCAGGGTGGGGGCCTCTATGGCTACACCTTC	CASSSMAQGGGLYGYTF
TRBV4-2	TRBJ2-3	NA	TRBD2	TGTGCCAGCAGCCGACTAGCGGGAGGTAGGACAGATACGCAGTATTTT	CASSRLAGGRTDTQYF
TRBV24-1	TRBJ2-1	NA	TRBD2	TGTGCCACCAGTGATCCCCGGGGACTAGCGGGGGGAACCTACAATGAGCAGTTCTTC	CATSDPRGLAGGTYNEQFF
TRBV7-7	TRBJ2-1	NA	TRBD2	TGTGCCAGCAGCTCAAGATCGACTAGTCGGGGGGGTGAGCAGTTCTTC	CASSSRSTSRGGEQFF
TRBV18	TRBJ1-1	NA	NA	TGTGCCAGCTCACCAGGGGGCGCGAGGTTGGACACTGAAGCTTTCTTT	CASSPGGARLDTEAFF
TRBV5-1	TRBJ2-3	few	TRBD2	TGCGCCAGCAGCTTGGGGACTAGCGGGAATGGAGATACGCAGTATTTT	CASSLGTSGNGDTQYF
TRBV11-2	TRBJ2-7	NA	TRBD2	TGTGCCAGCAGCCCCGGGACTAGCGGGAGTCAGTACTTC	CASSPGTSGSQYF
TRBV7-2	TRBJ1-4	NA	NA	TGTGCCAGCAGCTTAACCGGGACTAATGAAAAACTGTTTTTT	CASSLTGTNEKLFF
TRBV4-1	TRBJ2-3	NA	TRBD2	TGCGCCAGCAGCCAAGTGGAAGGCGGGAGTAGAGATACGCAGTATTTT	CASSQVEGGSRDTQYF
TRBV7-9	TRBJ2-7	NA	NA	TGTGCCAGCAGCTTAGGAGGCCTCTACGAGCAGTACTTC	CASSLGGLYEQYF
TRBV2	TRBJ1-4	NA	NA	TGTGCCAGCAGTGTTCGGGGGAATAATGAAAAACTGTTTTTT	CASSVRGNNEKLFF
TRBV5-1	TRBJ1-1	NA	NA	TGCGCCAGCAGTTCAACAGGGCGGAACACTGAAGCTTTCTTT	CASSSTGRNTEAFF
TRBV6-5	TRBJ1-3	NA	TRBD1	TGTGCCAGCACCCTGGACAGGGCGTCTGGAAACACCATATATTTT	CASTLDRASGNTIYF
TRBV2	TRBJ2-7	NA	TRBD2	TGTGCCAGCAGGCCCGGACTAGCGTCTTCCTACGAGCAGTACTTC	CASRPGLASSYEQYF
TRBV29-1	TRBJ2-4	NA	NA	TGCAGCGTTGGCGGAACTGGACAGAATCAGTACTTC	CSVGGTGQNQYF
TRBV5-1	TRBJ1-2	NA	TRBD1	TGCGCCAGCAGCCCACAGGACAGGGGAGGTAGTGGCTACACCTTC	CASSPQDRGGSGYTF
TRBV10-3	TRBJ2-7	NA	NA	TGTGCCATCAGTGAGCTTACTAGCAACGAGCAGTACTTC	CAISELTSNEQYF
TRBV7-2	TRBJ2-7	NA	TRBD2	TGTGCCAGCATGAATTTATTTCCTAGGGCGGGAGGGCCGCGGGAGCAGTACTTC	CASMNLFPRAGGPREQYF
TRBV6-5	TRBJ1-6	NA	TRBD1	TGTGCCAGCATATTTAGGACAGGGGTTGGTTCACCCCTCCACTTT	CASIFRTGVGSPLHF
TRBV18	TRBJ1-4	NA	TRBD1	TGTGCCAGCTCACTACAGGGGGCCTGGACTAATGAAAAACTGTTTTTT	CASSLQGAWTNEKLFF
TRBV12-3/TRBV12-4	TRBJ2-5	once	NA	TGTGCCAGCAGACTCAAGGAGACCCAGTACTTC	CASRLKETQYF
TRBV5-1	TRBJ2-7	many	NA	TGCGCCAGCAGCTTGGAAGGCGGTGGGTCCGAGCAGTACTTC	CASSLEGGGSEQYF
TRBV24-1	TRBJ2-1	NA	NA	TGTGCCACCAGTGCTAATCAAGGAGGTACAACACACAATGAGCAGTTCTTC	CATSANQGGTTHNEQFF
TRBV5-1	TRBJ2-5	NA	NA	TGCGCCAGCAAGATCGGTGCGGGAATAGAGACCCAGTACTTC	CASKIGAGIETQYF
TRBV19	TRBJ2-2	few	NA	TGTGCCAGTACCGACTATGGGAACACCGGGGAGCTGTTTTTT	CASTDYGNTGELFF
TRBV19	TRBJ2-5	NA	NA	TGTGCCAGTAGTCCGACCCGCGCGGGTTTGGAGACCCAGTACTTC	CASSPTRAGLETQYF
TRBV18	TRBJ1-1	NA	NA	TGTGCCAGCTCACCCCGGAACACTGAAGCTTTCTTT	CASSPRNTEAFF
TRBV2	TRBJ2-5	NA	TRBD1	TGTGCCAGCAGTTGGGACAGTCCAGAGAAAGAGACCCAGTACTTC	CASSWDSPEKETQYF
TRBV25-1	TRBJ2-5	NA	NA	TGTGCCAGCAGTGAAATTCTTAGCGAGGGGGGGGAGACCCAGTACTTC	CASSEILSEGGETQYF
TRBV11-2	TRBJ2-5	once	TRBD2	TGTGCCAGCAAGTTAGCGGGAGCGGGTGAGACCCAGTACTTC	CASKLAGAGETQYF
TRBV5-1	TRBJ2-1	NA	TRBD2	TGCGCCAGCAGCTGGGCGGGAGCAGGTTCCTACAATGAGCAGTTCTTC	CASSWAGAGSYNEQFF
TRBV18	TRBJ2-1	NA	NA	TGTGCCAGCTCACATTCACAGGGCAATGAGCAGTTCTTC	CASSHSQGNEQFF
TRBV3-1/TRBV3-2	TRBJ1-4	once	NA	TGTGCCAGCAGCCTACAGGCGATTAATGAAGAACTGTTTTTT	CASSLQAINEELFF
TRBV2	TRBJ1-1	few	NA	TGTGCCAGCAGCGAACAGGGGAACACTGAAGCTTTCTTT	CASSEQGNTEAFF
TRBV7-2	TRBJ2-5	NA	NA	TGTGCCAGCAGCTTAAATGGCGGGGAGACCCAGTACTTC	CASSLNGGETQYF
TRBV27	TRBJ1-2	once	NA	TGTGCCAGCAGTTTATCCGGGGGGCGCGGTGGCTACACCTTC	CASSLSGGRGGYTF
TRBV7-2	TRBJ1-6	NA	NA	TGTGCCAGCAGCCCAGGGTACTCACCCCTCCACTTT	CASSPGYSPLHF
TRBV7-9	TRBJ2-5	NA	TRBD2	TGTGCCAGCAGCTTCCTAGCGGGTAGGGGAGAGACCCAGTACTTC	CASSFLAGRGETQYF
TRBV27	TRBJ2-4	once	TRBD2	TGTGCCAGCAGACCGTGGACTAGCGGGGAGCTAGCCAAAAACATTCAGTACTTC	CASRPWTSGELAKNIQYF
TRBV5-1	TRBJ1-1	NA	TRBD1	TGCGCCAGCAGCACCCTCAGGGGGGCGGACACTGAAGCTTTCTTT	CASSTLRGADTEAFF
TRBV6-5	TRBJ2-2	few	NA	TGTGCCAGCATCCTGCGACAGAACACCGGGGAGCTGTTTTTT	CASILRQNTGELFF
TRBV1	TRBJ1-3	few	NA	TGCACCAGCAGCCAAGAGGAAGGACAGGGGATTGGAAACACCATATATTTT	CTSSQEEGQGIGNTIYF
TRBV7-6	TRBJ2-5	NA	TRBD1	TGTGCCAGCAGCCTGAGACAGGGGATCCAAGAGACCCAGTACTTC	CASSLRQGIQETQYF
TRBV5-1	TRBJ2-5	NA	TRBD1	TGCGCCAGCAGCAGCCTGGAAACAGGGGGAGAGACCCAGTACTTC	CASSSLETGGETQYF
TRBV5-1	TRBJ1-2	NA	TRBD1	TGCGCCAGCAGCTGGACAGGGGACTATGGCTACACCTTC	CASSWTGDYGYTF
TRBV28	TRBJ2-1	NA	TRBD1	TGTGCCAGCAGTTCTAGACAGGGCCTTAGGGATGAGCAGTTCTTC	CASSSRQGLRDEQFF
TRBV5-1	TRBJ2-6	NA	NA	TGCGCCAGCAGCTTGTACTCTGGGGCCAACGTCCTGACTTTC	CASSLYSGANVLTF
TRBV7-2	TRBJ2-1	NA	NA	TGTGCCAGCAGATTTGGGCCAGCATCTGTAGGTGAGCAGTTCTTC	CASRFGPASVGEQFF
TRBV5-5	TRBJ1-5	NA	NA	TGTGCCAGCAGCTTGATAGGGGACACCAATCAGCCCCAGCATTTT	CASSLIGDTNQPQHF
TRBV11-2	TRBJ1-1	once	NA	TGTGCCAGCACCGTCGGGGGGAACACTGAAGCTTTCTTT	CASTVGGNTEAFF
TRBV7-8	TRBJ1-2	few	NA	TGTGCCAGCAGCCCAACAGGGAATTTAGGGGCTGGCTACACCTTC	CASSPTGNLGAGYTF
TRBV18	TRBJ2-1	once	TRBD1	TGTGCCAGCTCACCCCAGGGGGCTCTCAATGAGCAGTTCTTC	CASSPQGALNEQFF
TRBV6-5	TRBJ1-1	NA	NA	TGTGCCAGCAGGGGCCAGAGCCGTGAAGCTTTCTTT	CASRGQSREAFF
TRBV2	TRBJ1-5	NA	NA	TGTGCCAGCAGAGGGGGGGGCGGACACAATCAGCCCCAGCATTTT	CASRGGGGHNQPQHF
TRBV5-1	TRBJ2-3	NA	NA	TGCGCCAGCAGCTTCGGACAGAACACAGATACGCAGTATTTT	CASSFGQNTDTQYF